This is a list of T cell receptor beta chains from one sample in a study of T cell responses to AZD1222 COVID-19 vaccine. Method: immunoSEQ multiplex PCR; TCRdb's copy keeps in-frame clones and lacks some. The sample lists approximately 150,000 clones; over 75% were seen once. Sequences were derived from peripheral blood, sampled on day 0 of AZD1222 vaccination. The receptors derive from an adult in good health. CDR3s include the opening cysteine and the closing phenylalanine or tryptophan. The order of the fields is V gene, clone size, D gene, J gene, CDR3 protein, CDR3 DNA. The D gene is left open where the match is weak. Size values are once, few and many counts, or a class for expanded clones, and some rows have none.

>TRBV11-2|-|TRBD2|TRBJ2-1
CASSLGTSGGTYNEQFF
TGTGCCAGCAGCTTAGGGACTAGCGGGGGGACTTACAATGAGCAGTTCTTC
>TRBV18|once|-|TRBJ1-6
CASSPLDSRENSPLHF
TGTGCCAGCTCACCACTGGACAGTCGGGAAAATTCACCCCTCCACTTT
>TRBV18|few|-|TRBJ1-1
CASSPRRENTEAFF
TGTGCCAGCTCACCCCGGAGGGAAAACACTGAAGCTTTCTTT
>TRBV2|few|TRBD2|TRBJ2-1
CASRTGTSDYNEQFF
TGTGCCAGCAGGACCGGGACTAGCGACTACAATGAGCAGTTCTTC
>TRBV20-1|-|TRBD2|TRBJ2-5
CSASRAGVETQYF
TGCAGTGCTAGTAGGGCGGGGGTCGAGACCCAGTACTTC
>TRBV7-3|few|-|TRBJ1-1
CASSLDRNTEAFF
TGTGCCAGCAGCTTGGACAGGAACACTGAAGCTTTCTTT
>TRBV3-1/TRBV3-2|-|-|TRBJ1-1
CASSPGGAMNTEAFF
TGTGCCAGCAGCCCCGGGGGGGCCATGAACACTGAAGCTTTCTTT
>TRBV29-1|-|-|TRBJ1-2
CSVEVRGQTYGYTF
TGCAGCGTTGAGGTGCGAGGGCAGACATATGGCTACACCTTC
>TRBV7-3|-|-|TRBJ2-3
CASSLQAATDTQYF
TGTGCCAGCAGCTTACAAGCGGCGACAGATACGCAGTATTTT
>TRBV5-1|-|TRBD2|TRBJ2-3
CASRSGGGTDTQYF
TGCGCCAGCCGGAGCGGGGGGGGCACAGATACGCAGTATTTT
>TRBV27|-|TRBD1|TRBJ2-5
CASSSSWDSIQETQYF
TGTGCCAGCAGTTCGTCGTGGGACAGCATCCAAGAGACCCAGTACTTC
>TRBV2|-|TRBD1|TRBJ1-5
CASTGQPQGKNQPQHF
TGTGCCAGCACGGGACAGCCCCAAGGGAAAAATCAGCCCCAGCATTTT
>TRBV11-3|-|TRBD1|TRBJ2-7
CASSPTDRAPYEQYF
TGTGCCAGCAGCCCAACGGACAGGGCCCCCTACGAGCAGTACTTC
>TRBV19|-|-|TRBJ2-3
CASSKGVRGTDTQYF
TGTGCCAGTAGTAAAGGGGTGCGGGGCACAGATACGCAGTATTTT
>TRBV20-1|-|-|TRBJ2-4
CSASNRKNIQYF
TGCAGTGCTAGTAACAGGAAAAACATTCAGTACTTC
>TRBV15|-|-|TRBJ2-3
CATAAQGGTQYF
TGTGCCACCGCCGCCCAGGGGGGTACGCAGTATTTT
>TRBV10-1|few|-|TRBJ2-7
CASSAPGALNSYEQYF
TGCGCCAGCAGTGCCCCAGGGGCATTAAACTCCTACGAGCAGTACTTC
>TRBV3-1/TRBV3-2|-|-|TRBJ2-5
CASSQGPNQETQYF
TGTGCCAGCAGCCAAGGGCCTAACCAAGAGACCCAGTACTTC
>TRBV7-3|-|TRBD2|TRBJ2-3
CASSPRTSGGKGDTQYF
TGTGCCAGCAGCCCGAGGACTAGCGGGGGTAAAGGAGATACGCAGTATTTT
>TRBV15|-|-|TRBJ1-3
CATSRDQVPGNTIYF
TGTGCCACCAGCAGAGATCAAGTGCCCGGAAACACCATATATTTT
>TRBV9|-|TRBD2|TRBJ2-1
CASSVIGGNEQFF
TGTGCCAGCAGCGTAATCGGGGGGAATGAGCAGTTCTTC
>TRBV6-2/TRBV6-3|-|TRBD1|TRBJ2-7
CASSGQGGVGKEQYF
TGTGCCAGCAGTGGACAGGGAGGAGTGGGCAAAGAGCAGTACTTC
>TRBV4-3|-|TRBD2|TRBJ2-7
CASSQVVAGDYEQYF
TGCGCCAGCAGCCAAGTAGTGGCGGGAGACTACGAGCAGTACTTC
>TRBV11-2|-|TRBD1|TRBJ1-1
CASSPGTGRYTEAFF
TGTGCCAGCAGCCCAGGGACAGGGAGGTACACTGAAGCTTTCTTT
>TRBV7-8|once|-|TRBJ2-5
CASSIELAETQYF
TGTGCCAGCAGCATCGAGCTAGCTGAGACCCAGTACTTC
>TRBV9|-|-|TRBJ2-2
CASSESGLTLSGELFF
TGTGCCAGCAGCGAGTCGGGACTCACCCTTTCCGGGGAGCTGTTTTTT
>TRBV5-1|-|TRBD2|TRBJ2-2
CASRRSGEYGGELFF
TGCGCCAGCAGGCGGAGCGGGGAGTATGGCGGGGAGCTGTTTTTT
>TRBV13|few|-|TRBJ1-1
CASSRESGAFF
TGTGCCAGCAGCCGGGAATCCGGAGCTTTCTTT
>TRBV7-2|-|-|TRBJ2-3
CASSSGGWDTQYF
TGTGCCAGCAGCTCCGGGGGATGGGATACGCAGTATTTT
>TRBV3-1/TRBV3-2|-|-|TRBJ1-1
CASSQSPGGFGTEAFF
TGTGCCAGCAGCCAATCTCCAGGCGGTTTTGGCACTGAAGCTTTCTTT
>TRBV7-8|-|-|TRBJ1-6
CASSLRTLNSPLHF
TGTGCCAGCAGCTTAAGGACACTAAATTCACCCCTCCACTTT
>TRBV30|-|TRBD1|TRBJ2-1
CACPDRVLFNEQFF
TGTGCCTGCCCGGACAGGGTATTATTCAATGAGCAGTTCTTC
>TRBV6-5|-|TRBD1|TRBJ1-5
CASRPGQGLNQPQHF
TGTGCCAGCAGACCCGGACAGGGGCTTAATCAGCCCCAGCATTTT
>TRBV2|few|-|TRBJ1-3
CASSEGQGIGNTIYF
TGTGCCAGCAGTGAAGGCCAGGGGATAGGAAACACCATATATTTT
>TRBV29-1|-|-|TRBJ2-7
CSAQVGYNEQYF
TGCAGCGCCCAAGTGGGGTACAACGAGCAGTACTTC
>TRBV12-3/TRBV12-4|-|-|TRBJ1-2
CASSSGPGYTF
TGTGCCAGCAGTTCAGGGCCCGGCTACACCTTC
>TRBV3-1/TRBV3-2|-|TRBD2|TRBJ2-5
CASSQYIAGPQETQYF
TGTGCCAGCAGCCAATATATAGCGGGGCCCCAAGAGACCCAGTACTTC
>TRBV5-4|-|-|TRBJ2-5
CASSLPSGGQETQYF
TGTGCCAGCAGTCTTCCGTCCGGGGGCCAAGAGACCCAGTACTTC
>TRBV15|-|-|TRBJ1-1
CATSRELAEAFF
TGTGCCACCAGCAGAGAATTAGCTGAAGCTTTCTTT
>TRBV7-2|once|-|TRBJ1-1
CASSLVLHSRVNTEAFF
TGTGCCAGCAGCTTAGTCCTCCACTCGAGGGTGAACACTGAAGCTTTCTTT
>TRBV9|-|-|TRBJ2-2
CASSNRPGGELFF
TGTGCCAGCAGCAACCGACCCGGCGGGGAGCTGTTTTTT
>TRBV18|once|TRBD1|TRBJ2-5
CASSGTGVETQYF
TGTGCCAGCTCCGGGACAGGGGTAGAGACCCAGTACTTC
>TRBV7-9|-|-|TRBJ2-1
CASSSRANEQFF
TGTGCCAGCAGCTCCAGGGCGAATGAGCAGTTCTTC
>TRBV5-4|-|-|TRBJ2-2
CASRSLAGELFF
TGTGCCAGCAGATCCCTAGCCGGGGAGCTGTTTTTT
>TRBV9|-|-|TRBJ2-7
CASSVSGKWNEQYF
TGTGCCAGCAGCGTATCAGGGAAGTGGAACGAGCAGTACTTC
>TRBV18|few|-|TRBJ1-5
CASSPKDPNQPQHF
TGTGCCAGCTCACCAAAGGATCCGAATCAGCCCCAGCATTTT
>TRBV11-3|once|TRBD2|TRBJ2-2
CASSSGGGSTGELFF
TGTGCCAGCAGCTCCGGGGGGGGCTCCACCGGGGAGCTGTTTTTT
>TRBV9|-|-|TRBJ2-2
CASSVKGANTGELFF
TGTGCCAGCAGCGTGAAGGGGGCGAACACCGGGGAGCTGTTTTTT
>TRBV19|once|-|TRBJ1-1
CASSIERRNTEAFF
TGTGCCAGTAGTATAGAACGGAGGAACACTGAAGCTTTCTTT
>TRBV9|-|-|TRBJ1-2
CASRHDAGFGYTF
TGTGCCAGCAGACACGACGCAGGGTTTGGCTACACCTTC
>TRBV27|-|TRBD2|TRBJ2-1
CASKDLAGGSYNEQFF
TGTGCCAGCAAAGATCTAGCGGGGGGCAGCTACAATGAGCAGTTCTTC
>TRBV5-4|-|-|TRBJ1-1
CASSRTLNTEAFF
TGTGCCAGCAGCCGAACACTGAACACTGAAGCTTTCTTT
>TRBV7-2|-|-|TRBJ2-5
CASSNPESGAAGETQYF
TGTGCCAGCAGCAACCCCGAGTCAGGGGCTGCTGGAGAGACCCAGTACTTC
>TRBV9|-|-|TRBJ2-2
CASSQNTGELFF
TGTGCCAGCAGCCAAAACACCGGGGAGCTGTTTTTT